This note documents a single T cell receptor (beta chain) sequence. The data were taken from a study of T cell changes during pregnancy in multiple sclerosis. The CDR3 has 15 amino acids. V lost 5 bases and J 0 bases, leaving 14 bases between the germline ends. Germline CDR1 SEHNR, CDR2 FQNEAQ (reference sequence). Only in-frame clones appear in the TCRdb table, and some are missing; sequencing was by immunoSEQ multiplex PCR. The data hold about 100,000 clones, with about nine tenths observed a single time. This chain joins TRBV7-9 and TRBJ2-7, with D perhaps matching TRBD2 (5 bases). Sequencing was performed on peripheral blood, taken after pregnancy. The receptor comes from a female donor with multiple sclerosis, enrolled in a pregnancy study. The CDR3 protein is CASSHEGQNSYEQYF. CDR3 in DNA: TGTGCCAGCAGCCACGAGGGTCAGAACTCCTACGAGCAGTACTTC. The whole variable domain, remainder taken from reference TRBV7-9 and TRBJ2-7, is DTGVSQNPRHKITKRGQNVTFRCDPISEHNRLYWYRQTLGQGPEFLTYFQNEAQLEKSRLLSDRFSAERPKGSFSTLEIQRTEQGDSAMYLCASSHEGQNSYEQYFGPGTRLTVT.